This section outlines one T cell receptor (beta chain) sequence together with its context. The data are from a study of blood T cell repertoires in COVID-19. Study-level background: Collection of acute and convalescent COVID-19 samples took place in the United States, Italy and Spain. The analysed material was cDNA or gDNA that came from T cells, B-cell-depleted T cells, or PBMCs.

In the authors' workflow: Amplifying reference gene primers gave estimates of nucleated cell counts. TCRdb's table, derived via immunoSEQ multiplex PCR, lists solely in-frame clones and lacks some. V and J calls and clone size follow that table, whereas D and trimming were derived from the DNA. The repertoire holds approximately 220,000 clones, with 83% as singletons. Germline V gene lookup returns CDR1 SGHVS and CDR2 FNYEAQ. This CDR3 region has 15 residues. V lost 2 bases to trimming and J lost 10 bases, with 21 bases between them. The clonotype originates from a woman aged 45-59 years with acute or convalescent COVID-19. This chain connects TRBV7-6 to TRBJ2-7; tentatively, D is TRBD1 (6 bases). Specimen: peripheral blood. The CDR3 DNA reads TGTGCCAGCAGCTTACAAAGTCAGGGGACATCCCCCCAGTACTTC. It is translated as CASSLQSQGTSPQYF.